This TCR beta chain is drawn from a study of cytomegalovirus exposure and HLA in healthy donors. Overall study results and limits: Analyzed later, most CMV-associated TCR beta chains appeared HLA-restricted. Within an earlier analysis, most TCR beta V segments proved productive either about 87% or about 30% of the time.

The CDR3 is 15 amino acids. The germline V gene encodes CDR1 SGHTA and CDR2 FQGTGA. The J segment lost 1 base and the V segment lost 4 bases, leaving 6 bases of the junction unmatched. In the PCR, 60 Vbeta and 13 Jbeta primers were used. Profiled with immunoSEQ multiplex PCR; TCRdb holds only in-frame clones, not every one. The repertoire has roughly 110,000 clones, approximately 76% of them found once; the top ten carry approximately 2%. This clone occurred a few times. Its cognate antigen is unknown. This rearrangement joins TRBV7-3 to TRBJ1-1, with 7 bases matching TRBD1. The source is a man aged 18 to 30 in good health and CMV-seronegative. Sequences were obtained from PBMCs. The CDR3 here is CASSSRQGKNTEAFF. CDR3 DNA: TGTGCCAGCAGCTCACGACAGGGAAAGAACACTGAAGCTTTCTTT.